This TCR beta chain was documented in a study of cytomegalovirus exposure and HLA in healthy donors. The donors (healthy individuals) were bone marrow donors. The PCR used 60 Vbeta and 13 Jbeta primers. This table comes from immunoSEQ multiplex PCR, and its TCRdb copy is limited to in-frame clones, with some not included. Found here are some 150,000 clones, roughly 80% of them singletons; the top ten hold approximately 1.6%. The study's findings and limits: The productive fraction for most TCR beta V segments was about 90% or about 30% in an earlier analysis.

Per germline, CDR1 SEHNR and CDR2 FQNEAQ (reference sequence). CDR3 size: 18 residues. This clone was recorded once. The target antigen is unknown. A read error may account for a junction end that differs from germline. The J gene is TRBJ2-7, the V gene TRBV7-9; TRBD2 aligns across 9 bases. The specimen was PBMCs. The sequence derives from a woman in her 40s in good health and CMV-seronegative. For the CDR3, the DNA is TGTTCCAGCAGCTTAGCCGGCAGGGCGGGAGGGAGCTCCTACGAGCAGTACTTC. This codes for CSSSLAGRAGGSSYEQYF.